Only one count was recorded for the clone carrying this T cell receptor beta chain. These data originate in a study of blood T cell repertoires in COVID-19. Study information: From the United States, Italy and Spain came samples of acute and convalescent COVID-19. PBMCs, B-cell-depleted T cells, or T cells were the source of the cDNA or gDNA that made up the material.

Authors' data handling: Researchers report that nucleated cell counts were estimated from reference gene primer amplification. The table came from immunoSEQ multiplex PCR; TCRdb's copy has only in-frame clones and leaves some out. D and trimming come from the DNA, and the V and J calls and clone size come from that table. The table includes about 120,000 clones, approximately 81% detected once. Sequencing was carried out using peripheral blood. The sequence was obtained from a man aged 55 to 70 with acute or convalescent COVID-19.

The CDR3 spells CASSPSTGVTDTQYF. The DNA for the CDR3 is TGTGCCAGCAGTCCCTCGACAGGGGTCACAGATACGCAGTATTTT. The chain joins TRBV6-5 to TRBJ2-3; 8 bases line up with TRBD1. The CDR3 extends over 15 amino acids. Germline assignment: CDR1 MNHEY and CDR2 SVGAGI. V dropped 5 bases and J dropped 2; count of bases not matched to a gene: 6.